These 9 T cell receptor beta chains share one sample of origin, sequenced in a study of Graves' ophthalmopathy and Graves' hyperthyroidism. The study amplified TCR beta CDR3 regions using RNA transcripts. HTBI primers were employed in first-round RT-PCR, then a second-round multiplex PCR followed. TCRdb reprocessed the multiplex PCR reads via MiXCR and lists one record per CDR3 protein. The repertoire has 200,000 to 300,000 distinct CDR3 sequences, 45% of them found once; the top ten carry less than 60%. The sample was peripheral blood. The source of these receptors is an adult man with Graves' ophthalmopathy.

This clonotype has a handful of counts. CDR3 amino acids: CASSELSPGGQYF. The CDR3 DNA is TGCGCCAGCAGTGAGCTATCCCCAGGTGGGCAGTATTTT. This chain connects TRBV10-2 to TRBJ2-3; D is ambiguous. CDR3 length equals 13 residues. The V end lost 2 bases, the J end lost 11 bases, and 14 bases lay between the germline ends. The germline CDR1 and CDR2 sequences are WSHSY and SAAADI.

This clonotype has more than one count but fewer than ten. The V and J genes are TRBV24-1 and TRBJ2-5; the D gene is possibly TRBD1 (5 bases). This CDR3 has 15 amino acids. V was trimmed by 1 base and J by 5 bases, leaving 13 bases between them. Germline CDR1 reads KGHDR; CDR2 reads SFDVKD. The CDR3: CATSDFRAPVETQYF. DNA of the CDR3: TGTGCCACCAGTGATTTCAGGGCCCCGGTGGAGACCCAGTACTTC.

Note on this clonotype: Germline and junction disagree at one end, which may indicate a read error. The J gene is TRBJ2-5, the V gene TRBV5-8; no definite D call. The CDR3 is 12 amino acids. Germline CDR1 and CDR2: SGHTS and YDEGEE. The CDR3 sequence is CVSSTIEETQYF. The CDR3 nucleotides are TGTGTCAGCAGCACTATCGAGGAGACCCAGTACTTC.

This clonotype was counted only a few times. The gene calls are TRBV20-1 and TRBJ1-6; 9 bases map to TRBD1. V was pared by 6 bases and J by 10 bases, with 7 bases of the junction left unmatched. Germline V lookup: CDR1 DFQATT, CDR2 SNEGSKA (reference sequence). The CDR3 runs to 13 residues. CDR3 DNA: TGCAGTGCCCTGGGACAGGGAGACTCACCCCTCCACTTT. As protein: CSALGQGDSPLHF.

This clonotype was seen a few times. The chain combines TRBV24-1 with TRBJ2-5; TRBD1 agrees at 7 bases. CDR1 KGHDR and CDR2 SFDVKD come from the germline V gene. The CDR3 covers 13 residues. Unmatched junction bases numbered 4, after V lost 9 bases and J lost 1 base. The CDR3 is CATWGQIQETQYF. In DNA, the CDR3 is TGTGCCACCTGGGGACAGATCCAAGAGACCCAGTACTTC.

The CDR3 region is CANLQVGQPQHF. CDR3 DNA: TGTGCCAACTTACAGGTCGGGCAGCCCCAGCATTTT. The chain uses TRBV7-3 and TRBJ1-5; tentatively, D is TRBD1 (5 bases). Germline V gene lookup returns CDR1 SGHTA and CDR2 FQGTGA. Trimming left V 10 bases short and J 7 bases short, with 14 bases between. There are 12 residues in the CDR3.

Here the CDR3 DNA reads TGTGCCAGCAGTAGTCCCATAGCGGGAGTAAGGGAGCAGTACTTC. This gives the protein CASSSPIAGVREQYF. This chain uses TRBV12-3 or TRBV12-4 with TRBJ2-7; 9 nucleotides line up with TRBD2. V was clipped by 5 bases and J by 7 bases; unmatched bases: 12. This CDR3 comprises 15 residues.

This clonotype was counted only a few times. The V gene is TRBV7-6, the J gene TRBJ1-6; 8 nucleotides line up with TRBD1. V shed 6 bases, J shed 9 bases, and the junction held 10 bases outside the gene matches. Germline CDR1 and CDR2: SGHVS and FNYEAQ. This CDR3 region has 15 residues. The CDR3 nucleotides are TGTGCCAGCAGACAAACGACAGGGGTGAGTTCACCCCTCCACTTT. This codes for CASRQTTGVSSPLHF. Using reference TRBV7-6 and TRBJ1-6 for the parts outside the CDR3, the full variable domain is GAGVSQSPRYKVTKRGQDVALRCDPISGHVSLYWYRQALGQGPEFLTYFNYEAQQDKSGLPNDRFSAERPEGSISTLTIQRTEQRDSAMYRCASRQTTGVSSPLHFGNGTRLTVT.

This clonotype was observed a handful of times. The CDR3: CSAQVGQGYEQYF. The CDR3 DNA follows: TGCAGCGCCCAAGTAGGACAGGGCTACGAGCAGTACTTC. The V call is TRBV29-1, the J call TRBJ2-7; 8 positions match TRBD1. This CDR3 spans 13 amino acids. J was trimmed by 3 bases and V by 7 bases; bases with no gene match: 8. Germline V CDR1 and CDR2: SQVTM, ANQGSEA.